One sample yielded the 17 T cell receptor beta chains listed below, sequenced in a study of cytomegalovirus exposure and HLA in healthy donors. PCR involved 60 Vbeta and 13 Jbeta primers. Only in-frame clones appear in the TCRdb table, and some are missing; sequencing was by immunoSEQ multiplex PCR. Among some 150,000 clones listed, approximately 78% were seen once. Sequencing was carried out using PBMCs. These receptors all stem from a woman aged 18-29 years in good health and CMV-seronegative.

The chain employs TRBV11-2 and TRBJ2-7, with 13 bases lining up with TRBD2. The CDR3 has 17 residues. Per the germline V gene, CDR1 is SGHAT and CDR2 is FQNNGV. The ends lost 7 bases at V and 0 bases at J; junction bases unmatched: 9. CDR3 DNA sequence: TGTGCCAGCAACCCCGTCGGACTAGCGGGAGTCTCCTACGAGCAGTACTTC. Its translation is CASNPVGLAGVSYEQYF.

The genes are TRBV4-1 and TRBJ1-5; TRBD1 matches at 7 bases. CDR1 MGHRA and CDR2 YSYEKL come from the germline V gene. The V segment lost 4 bases and the J segment 6 bases; nucleotides outside the gene matches: 6. The CDR3 contains 14 residues. Written as DNA, the CDR3 is TGCGCCAGCAGCCCACTTCAGGGGGGTCAGCCCCAGCATTTT. Translating gives CASSPLQGGQPQHF.

The chain uses TRBV30 and TRBJ2-7; TRBD2 matches at 7 bases. V shed 0 bases, J shed 2 bases, and the junction held 1 base outside the gene matches. The CDR3 covers 13 residues. Germline assignment: CDR1 GTSNPN and CDR2 SVGIG (reference sequence). The CDR3 DNA reads as TGTGCCTGGAGTGTAAGCGGGGCCTACGAGCAGTACTTC. This translates into CAWSVSGAYEQYF.

The V call is TRBV30, the J call TRBJ1-6; D uncertain. Germline V gene sequence: CDR1 GTSNPN, CDR2 SVGIG (reference sequence). Trimming removed 5 bases from V and 5 bases from J, with 7 bases in between. The length of the CDR3 is 12 residues. Written as DNA, the CDR3 is TGTGCCTGGGAACAGAATAATTCACCCCTCCACTTT. Encoded protein: CAWEQNNSPLHF.

The chain recombines TRBV28 with TRBJ1-2, with D hard to call. Trimming stripped 11 bases from V and 6 bases from J, with 13 bases between. CDR1 and CDR2 from the germline V gene are MDHEN and SYDVKM. The CDR3 is 11 residues long. CDR3 amino acids: CAVRSSDGYTF. CDR3 in DNA: TGTGCCGTCCGTTCTTCCGATGGCTACACCTTC.

The chain combines TRBV20-1 with TRBJ2-5; no clear D gene. The CDR3 totals 11 residues. Germline values: CDR1 DFQATT, CDR2 SNEGSKA (reference sequence). The germline V and J ends were trimmed by 5 bases and 5 bases, with 9 bases remaining between them. CDR3 nucleotides: TGCAGTGCTTCCGACTGGGAGACCCAGTACTTC. Amino acid sequence: CSASDWETQYF.

The chain recombines TRBV25-1 with TRBJ1-5; tentative D call: TRBD1 (5 bases). The V end was cut by 3 bases, the J end by 7 bases, with 16 bases between. CDR3 length equals 15 residues. Germline V lookup: CDR1 MGHDK, CDR2 SYGVNS. CDR3 in DNA: TGTGCCAGCAGTGACTGGGGGGGGTTCGGCCAGCCCCAGCATTTT. Protein: CASSDWGGFGQPQHF. The full variable domain, in which reference TRBV25-1 and TRBJ1-5 provide the parts outside the CDR3, is EADIYQTPRYLVIGTGKKITLECSQTMGHDKMYWYQQDPGMELHLIHYSYGVNSTEKGDLSSESTVSRIRTEHFPLTLESARPSHTSQYLCASSDWGGFGQPQHFGDGTRLSIL.

This clone has just one count. The genes are TRBV7-9 and TRBJ2-7; TRBD2 agrees at 12 bases. J gave up 4 bases and V 7 bases, and 17 bases lay outside the gene matches. Per the germline V gene, CDR1 is SEHNR and CDR2 is FQNEAQ (reference sequence). There are 18 residues in the CDR3. This CDR3 reads CASTAFRETSGRPYEQYF. The CDR3 nucleotides are TGTGCCAGCACCGCTTTCCGGGAGACTAGCGGGAGACCTTACGAGCAGTACTTC. Full variable domain (missing parts from reference TRBV7-9 and TRBJ2-7): DTGVSQNPRHKITKRGQNVTFRCDPISEHNRLYWYRQTLGQGPEFLTYFQNEAQLEKSRLLSDRFSAERPKGSFSTLEIQRTEQGDSAMYLCASTAFRETSGRPYEQYFGPGTRLTVT.

V and J are TRBV28 and TRBJ2-1, with D possibly matching TRBD2 (6 bases). The CDR3 has 13 amino acids. Trimming pared 3 bases from V and 3 bases from J, leaving 6 bases between. Germline CDR1 MDHEN, CDR2 SYDVKM. CDR3 nucleotide sequence: TGTGCCAGCAGTTTGGGAGGCTACAATGAGCAGTTCTTC. Translated: CASSLGGYNEQFF.

In regard to this clone: Relative to the germline gene, one junction end is altered; a read error may explain this. V usage is TRBV7-9 and J usage is TRBJ1-1; 8 bases align to TRBD1. The CDR3 length is 15 residues. Germline values: CDR1 SEHNR, CDR2 FQNEAQ (reference sequence). The CDR3: CSSSLRQGLSTEAFF. The CDR3 DNA sequence: TGTTCCAGCAGCCTAAGACAGGGGCTCTCCACTGAAGCTTTCTTT. Full variable domain (outside the CDR3, taken from reference TRBV7-9 and TRBJ1-1): DTGVSQNPRHKITKRGQNVTFRCDPISEHNRLYWYRQTLGQGPEFLTYFQNEAQLEKSRLLSDRFSAERPKGSFSTLEIQRTEQGDSAMYLCSSSLRQGLSTEAFFGQGTRLTVV.

The chain uses TRBV11-2 and TRBJ2-4; TRBD1 is a possible D gene (6 bases). The germline CDR1 and CDR2 sequences are SGHAT and FQNNGV. V dropped 0 bases and J dropped 8 bases, with 14 bases sitting between them. The length of the CDR3 is 15 residues. The CDR3 here is CASSLDHRAIDIQYF. The CDR3 region has the DNA TGTGCCAGCAGCTTAGATCACAGGGCTATTGACATTCAGTACTTC. The full variable domain, in which reference TRBV11-2 and TRBJ2-4 provide the parts outside the CDR3, is EAGVAQSPRYKIIEKRQSVAFWCNPISGHATLYWYQQILGQGPKLLIQFQNNGVVDDSQLPKDRFSAERLKGVDSTLKIQPAKLEDSAVYLCASSLDHRAIDIQYFGAGTRLSVL.

This clone was seen only a few times. The gene calls are TRBV28 and TRBJ2-1; no firm D call. This CDR3 has 13 residues. With 3 bases removed from V and 7 bases from J, the gap between germline ends came to 10 bases. CDR1 and CDR2 (germline): MDHEN, SYDVKM. CDR3 residues: CASSLPEANEQFF. The CDR3 nucleotides are TGTGCCAGCAGTTTGCCTGAAGCTAATGAGCAGTTCTTC.

The V and J genes are TRBV13 and TRBJ2-1; possibly TRBD1 for D (6 bases). Germline CDR1 reads PRHDT; CDR2 reads FYEKMQ (reference sequence). The CDR3 spans 13 residues. Trimming removed 7 bases from V and 7 bases from J, with 14 bases in between. CDR3 coding DNA: TGTGCCAGCACTCGCCAGGGGAAGAATGAGCAGTTCTTC. This sequence encodes CASTRQGKNEQFF.

The chain combines TRBV4-1 with TRBJ2-2; D possibly corresponds to TRBD2 (5 bases). This CDR3 has 16 amino acids. Trimming cost V 1 base and J 3 bases, with 12 bases left between them. Germline CDR1 MGHRA, CDR2 YSYEKL. The CDR3 region is CASSQAGFRDTGELFF. CDR3 sequence (DNA): TGCGCCAGCAGCCAAGCGGGATTCCGGGACACCGGGGAGCTGTTTTTT.

The rearrangement links TRBV9 to TRBJ2-5, with D tentatively TRBD2 (6 bases). This CDR3 region has 14 residues. V dropped 0 bases and J dropped 5 bases, with 11 bases sitting between them. The germline gives CDR1 SGDLS, CDR2 YYNGEE. CDR3: CASSVDGSWETQYF. The CDR3 nucleotides read TGTGCCAGCAGCGTAGACGGGAGTTGGGAGACCCAGTACTTC.

The V call is TRBV28, the J call TRBJ1-1; maybe TRBD1 (6 bases). Germline assignment: CDR1 MDHEN and CDR2 SYDVKM. There are 16 residues in the CDR3. V lost 8 bases, J lost 1 base, and 20 bases lay in between. This chain's CDR3 is CASPSGGPRANTEAFF. In nucleotides, the CDR3 is TGTGCCAGCCCCTCGGGGGGCCCGAGGGCGAACACTGAAGCTTTCTTT.

J is TRBJ1-1 and V is TRBV7-6; D uncertain. CDR1 and CDR2 (germline): SGHVS, FNYEAQ. CDR3 size: 13 residues. V lost 1 base to trimming and J lost 1 base, with 4 bases between them. The chain's CDR3 is CASSLDRNTEAFF. The CDR3 DNA reads as TGTGCCAGCAGCTTAGACAGGAACACTGAAGCTTTCTTT.